The next 20 T cell receptor beta chains were all read from a single sample in a study of blood T cell repertoires in COVID-19. Assay: immunoSEQ multiplex PCR; the TCRdb copy retains only in-frame clones and omits some. The table includes a few hundred thousand clones, over 75% detected once. The specimen was peripheral blood. These receptors were collected from a woman between 50 and 59 years old who had recovered from COVID-19.

V gene TRBV12-3 or TRBV12-4 combines with J gene TRBJ1-1; maybe TRBD1 (6 bases). V gave up 5 bases and J gave up 4 bases, with 11 bases separating them. CDR3 length: 13 residues. CDR3 residues: CASSLGQRTEAFF. DNA for the CDR3: TGTGCCAGCAGTCTAGGACAGCGCACTGAAGCTTTCTTT.

The chain is built from TRBV5-1 and TRBJ2-1; 12 nucleotides agree with TRBD1. The CDR3 has 15 residues. Trimming removed 0 bases from V and 9 bases from J; junction bases left unmatched: 4. Germline CDR1 is SGHRS and CDR2 is YFSETQ. Here the CDR3 DNA reads TGCGCCAGCAGCTTGGAGGGACAGGGGGCAATTGAGCAGTTCTTC. This translates into CASSLEGQGAIEQFF.

This clone was seen a handful of times. The J gene is TRBJ2-7, the V gene TRBV19; a possible D gene is TRBD2 (5 bases). CDR1 and CDR2 (germline): LNHDA, SQIVND (reference sequence). CDR3 length equals 15 residues. The germline V and J ends were trimmed by 4 bases and 4 bases, with 17 bases remaining between them. The CDR3 bases are TGTGCCAGTAGTACCCCGGGGTATCAGCCATACGAGCAGTACTTC. Its translation: CASSTPGYQPYEQYF.

CDR3 in DNA: TGTGCCAGCAGCTTAATCACCCTAGGGCAGGGGAACACTTTCTTT. As protein: CASSLITLGQGNTFF. V gene TRBV7-3 combines with J gene TRBJ1-1; possibly TRBD1 for D (6 bases). Germline CDR1 is SGHTA and CDR2 is FQGTGA. Trimming shortened V by 1 base and J by 12 bases, and 21 bases separated the two germline ends. The CDR3 is made up of 15 amino acids.

This clone has a single count. V is TRBV3-1 (or the pseudogene TRBV3-2) and J is TRBJ1-3, with 9 bases that match TRBD1. The trim removed 5 bases at V and 0 bases at J, leaving 14 bases unmatched. Germline values: CDR1 LGHDT, CDR2 YNNKEL (reference sequence). The CDR3 totals 19 residues. CDR3 region: CASSGQGQGLPSSGNTIYF. The CDR3 DNA reads TGTGCCAGCAGCGGCCAAGGACAGGGGTTACCTAGCTCTGGAAACACCATATATTTT.

CDR3 bases: TGTGCCAGCTCATCGACAGGGACCAACAATGAGCAGTTCTTC. It translates to CASSSTGTNNEQFF. The chain uses TRBV18 and TRBJ2-1; TRBD1 matches at 7 bases. The CDR3 totals 14 residues. CDR1 is KGHSH and CDR2 is LQKENI in the germline V gene. Germline trimming cut 5 bases from V and 5 bases from J; bases unmatched to any gene: 6.

This clone was picked up one time. The chain carries TRBV6-5 and TRBJ1-4, with a tentative D call TRBD1 (6 bases). There are 15 residues in the CDR3. Germline V gene data show CDR1 as MNHEY and CDR2 as SVGAGI. V dropped 6 bases and J dropped 0 bases, with 11 bases sitting between them. The CDR3 loop reads CASRGGQSTNEKLFF. CDR3 in DNA: TGTGCCAGCAGGGGCGGACAGTCAACTAATGAAAAACTGTTTTTT.

This clone was counted a few times. This chain uses TRBV7-9 with TRBJ1-1, with TRBD1 matching 10 bases. CDR1 and CDR2 (germline): SEHNR, FQNEAQ (reference sequence). There are 15 residues in the CDR3. V lost 5 bases to trimming and J lost 0 bases; unmatched junction nucleotides: 3. CDR3 residues: CASSAGTGVNTEAFF. CDR3 DNA: TGTGCCAGCAGCGCAGGGACAGGGGTGAACACTGAAGCTTTCTTT.

The CDR3 DNA reads TGTGCCAGTACTCGAGGACAGGGCTTGCCTGAAGCTTTCTTT. This translates into CASTRGQGLPEAFF. V gene TRBV19 combines with J gene TRBJ1-1; TRBD1 aligns across 8 bases. This CDR3 region has 14 residues. The trim removed 7 bases at V and 6 bases at J, leaving 10 bases unmatched. CDR1 LNHDA and CDR2 SQIVND come from the germline V gene (reference sequence).

V is TRBV5-5 and J is TRBJ1-2, with no clear D. The germline V gene has CDR1 SGHKS and CDR2 YYEKEE (reference sequence). CDR3 length: 16 amino acids. V was cut by 1 base and J by 0 bases, with 13 bases left in between. CDR3 sequence: CASSLSLLAANYGYTF. The CDR3 DNA is TGTGCCAGCAGCTTGAGTCTTCTCGCAGCTAACTATGGCTACACCTTC. Filled out from reference TRBV5-5 and TRBJ1-2, the complete variable domain reads DAGVTQSPTHLIKTRGQQVTLRCSPISGHKSVSWYQQVLGQGPQFIFQYYEKEERGRGNFPDRFSARQFPNYSSELNVNALLLGDSALYLCASSLSLLAANYGYTFGSGTRLTVV.

This chain's CDR3 is CASSFGDRGPYGYTF. As DNA, the CDR3 is TGTGCCAGCAGCTTCGGGGACAGGGGGCCGTATGGCTACACCTTC. The rearrangement uses TRBV5-8 and TRBJ1-2; 12 nucleotides match TRBD1. The J segment lost 5 bases and the V segment lost 2 bases, leaving 4 bases of the junction unmatched. This CDR3 has 15 amino acids. Germline V lookup: CDR1 SGHTS, CDR2 YDEGEE.

V and J are TRBV6-2 or TRBV6-3 and TRBJ2-5, with 10 bases that match TRBD1. Germline values: CDR1 MNHEY, CDR2 SVGEGT. The CDR3 totals 16 residues. V shed 4 bases and J 4 bases; nucleotides not matched to a gene: 9. This chain's CDR3 is CASSFRDRGSRETQYF. As DNA, the CDR3 is TGTGCCAGCAGTTTCCGGGACAGGGGATCGAGAGAGACCCAGTACTTC.

The rearrangement uses TRBV7-9 and TRBJ2-7; D might be TRBD2 (6 bases). The ends were cut back, 5 bases at V and 0 bases at J, with 11 bases in the middle. In germline, CDR1 is SEHNR, CDR2 FQNEAQ (reference sequence). The CDR3 is 14 amino acids. The chain's CDR3 is CASSPSGLSYEQYF. CDR3 sequence (DNA): TGTGCCAGCAGCCCATCGGGACTCTCCTACGAGCAGTACTTC.

The V and J genes are TRBV5-1 and TRBJ2-1; D is perhaps TRBD2 (5 bases). The germline gives CDR1 SGHRS, CDR2 YFSETQ. The CDR3 sequence is 16 residues long. Deletions cut 4 bases from V and 3 bases from J, with 17 bases between. CDR3 sequence: CASSTEAADVYNEQFF. DNA for the CDR3: TGCGCCAGCAGCACGGAGGCGGCGGATGTCTACAATGAGCAGTTCTTC.

The chain carries TRBV4-1 and TRBJ2-2; 9 bases fit TRBD1. The length of the CDR3 is 15 residues. V was pared by 4 bases and J by 7 bases, with 7 bases of the junction left unmatched. Germline V gene lookup returns CDR1 MGHRA and CDR2 YSYEKL. In DNA, the CDR3 is TGCGCCAGCAGCCTCGTCCCGGGACAGGGCGGGGAGCTGTTTTTT. It yields the protein CASSLVPGQGGELFF.

This chain joins TRBV6-4 and TRBJ2-3; TRBD2 matches 10 bases. This CDR3 contains 15 residues. V dropped 2 bases and J dropped 4; count of bases not matched to a gene: 3. CDR1 and CDR2 (germline): MRHNA, SNTAGT. CDR3 residues: CASSDSGGAADTQYF. CDR3 nucleotide sequence: TGTGCCAGCAGTGACAGCGGGGGGGCAGCAGATACGCAGTATTTT.

The CDR3 is CASSQTYADEQFF. CDR3 DNA sequence: TGTGCCAGCAGCCAAACTTACGCGGATGAGCAGTTCTTC. J is TRBJ2-1 and V is TRBV3-1 (or the pseudogene TRBV3-2), with no clear D. The germline V and J ends were trimmed by 2 bases and 8 bases, with 10 bases remaining between them. The V gene's germline CDR1 is LGHDT and CDR2 YNNKEL (reference sequence). The CDR3 has 13 amino acids.

This clone was observed once. The chain has TRBV28 and TRBJ2-5, with a weak D call TRBD2 (6 bases). Germline V lookup: CDR1 MDHEN, CDR2 SYDVKM. V lost 6 bases and J 10 bases, leaving 21 bases between the germline ends. The CDR3 loop spans 14 amino acids. This CDR3 is CASRDRSATGVQYF. CDR3 DNA sequence: TGTGCCAGCAGGGACCGCAGCGCGACGGGGGTCCAGTACTTC.

The chain joins TRBV30 to TRBJ2-7; D gene unclear. The V end lost 2 bases, the J end lost 2 bases, and 7 bases lay between the germline ends. CDR1 is GTSNPN and CDR2 is SVGIG in the germline V gene (reference sequence). The CDR3 is 12 residues long. CDR3 in DNA: TGTGCCTGGAGTCGGGTAACCTACGAGCAGTACTTC. Residues: CAWSRVTYEQYF.

The V call is TRBV6-6, the J call TRBJ2-7, with 8 positions matching TRBD1. CDR3 length: 15 amino acids. With 0 bases clipped from V and 7 bases from J, the junction kept 8 bases outside the gene matches. Germline V gives CDR1 MNHNY, CDR2 SVGAGI (reference sequence). The CDR3 DNA reads TGTGCCAGCAGTTACTCGGCGACAGGGGCGGGGGAGCAGTACTTC. This codes for CASSYSATGAGEQYF.